This TCR beta chain was sequenced in a study of graft-versus-host responses after intestinal transplantation (dated by TCRdb to 2020 to 2022). In the study overall: Multivisceral, liver-intestinal, or isolated intestinal transplants were received by the recipients. Every recipient was given anti-thymocyte globulin induction, followed by around three years of maintenance tacrolimus and steroids. Bulk TCR-beta CDR3 sequencing was used to track graft-versus-host and host-versus-graft alloreactive T cell clones in the graft, circulation and bone marrow after intestinal transplantation. Alloreactive clones were identified by sequencing pre-transplant mixed lymphocyte reaction products and comparing these products with unstimulated pre-transplant donor and recipient T cells. The cohort enrolled 20 to 25 intestinal transplant recipients including one retransplant, and a few patients lacking pretransplant specimens were excluded. A peak of at least 4% donor T cells among recipient peripheral blood mononuclear cells was the definition used for donor T cell macrochimerism. Rather than being sequenced by the commercial service, samples from three later patients were sequenced in-house on an Illumina MiSeq and processed with MiXCR.

The time point label, as the study defines it: cells obtained before transplantation from donor or recipient. CD3+CD4+ and CD3+CD8+ populations were FACS-sorted from unstimulated pre-transplant donor and recipient cells taken from spleen or lymph nodes. Libraries were made using the immunoSEQ multiplex PCR assay. For most patients, genomic DNA was isolated with the Qiagen DNeasy Blood and Tissue Kit and sent frozen to Adaptive Biotechnologies for TCR sequencing. Adaptive Biotechnologies carried out high-throughput TCR-beta CDR3 sequencing of genomic DNA for most patients. In the paper's pipeline: Adaptive's ImmunoSEQ software supplied the TCR sequencing data for under 20 patients, while MiXCR and VDJtools were used to process three other patients. To correct CD4 versus CD8 sorting errors, any sequence found in both subsets at a frequency ratio below 5:1 was removed. CDR3 nucleotide sequences shared between donor and recipient were removed because the origin of such sequences could not be assigned. To be classed as alloreactive, a clone needed at least 2-fold expansion over unstimulated cells and a minimum CFSE-low frequency of 0.002% (template counts) or 0.001% (read counts). Clones detected in sequenced pre-transplant spleen, lymph node, or MLR CFSE-low populations of the donor or recipient were defined as mappable. Cumulative frequency of alloreactive clones was calculated as a percentage of all sequences weighted by copy number. In its TCRdb copy, this immuneACCESS table keeps in-frame sequences only and misses some clones. Where compared with another copy, unresolved V genes explain less than half of these, and the others have no known cause. D and trimming come from the DNA, and the V and J calls and clone size come from that table. This sample holds over 100,000 clones; 85% to 95% were observed only once. The ten largest clones represent around 1% of the sample.

Study-level results and caveats: Early after transplant, declines in HvG clones were associated with peak levels of circulating GvH clones. GvH clones were detected in recipient bone marrow, and some of these GvH clones were observed earlier in ileal mucosa or blood, consistent with an intestinal mucosal origin. Conclusions were limited by the relatively low number and heterogeneity of intestinal transplant patients. In the allografts of patients with donor T cell macrochimerism, GvH to HvG T cell clonal ratios were high.

As to this clone: The target of this receptor is not known. The input lacks base qualities; no much larger clone sits a single base away.

Spanning cysteine to phenylalanine, the CDR3 consists of 15 amino acids. Just CDR3 DNA is preserved here, 45 bases in frame from base 1. From V the trimming removes 6 bases and from J it removes 5 bases, while the gene matches leave 11 bases of the junction unaccounted for. The CDR1 and CDR2 encoded by the germline V gene are SGHVS and FNYEAQ. The V and J segments used are TRBV7-6 and TRBJ2-5; the central 8 bases match TRBD2. The sample here was unstimulated CD8+ T cells sorted from spleen or lymph node cells, taken before transplant. The source is a human donor who was the organ donor for an intestinal transplant. The CDR3 protein: CASSYFPTSVETQYF. The nucleotides read TGTGCCAGCAGTTACTTTCCGACTAGCGTGGAGACCCAGTACTTC.